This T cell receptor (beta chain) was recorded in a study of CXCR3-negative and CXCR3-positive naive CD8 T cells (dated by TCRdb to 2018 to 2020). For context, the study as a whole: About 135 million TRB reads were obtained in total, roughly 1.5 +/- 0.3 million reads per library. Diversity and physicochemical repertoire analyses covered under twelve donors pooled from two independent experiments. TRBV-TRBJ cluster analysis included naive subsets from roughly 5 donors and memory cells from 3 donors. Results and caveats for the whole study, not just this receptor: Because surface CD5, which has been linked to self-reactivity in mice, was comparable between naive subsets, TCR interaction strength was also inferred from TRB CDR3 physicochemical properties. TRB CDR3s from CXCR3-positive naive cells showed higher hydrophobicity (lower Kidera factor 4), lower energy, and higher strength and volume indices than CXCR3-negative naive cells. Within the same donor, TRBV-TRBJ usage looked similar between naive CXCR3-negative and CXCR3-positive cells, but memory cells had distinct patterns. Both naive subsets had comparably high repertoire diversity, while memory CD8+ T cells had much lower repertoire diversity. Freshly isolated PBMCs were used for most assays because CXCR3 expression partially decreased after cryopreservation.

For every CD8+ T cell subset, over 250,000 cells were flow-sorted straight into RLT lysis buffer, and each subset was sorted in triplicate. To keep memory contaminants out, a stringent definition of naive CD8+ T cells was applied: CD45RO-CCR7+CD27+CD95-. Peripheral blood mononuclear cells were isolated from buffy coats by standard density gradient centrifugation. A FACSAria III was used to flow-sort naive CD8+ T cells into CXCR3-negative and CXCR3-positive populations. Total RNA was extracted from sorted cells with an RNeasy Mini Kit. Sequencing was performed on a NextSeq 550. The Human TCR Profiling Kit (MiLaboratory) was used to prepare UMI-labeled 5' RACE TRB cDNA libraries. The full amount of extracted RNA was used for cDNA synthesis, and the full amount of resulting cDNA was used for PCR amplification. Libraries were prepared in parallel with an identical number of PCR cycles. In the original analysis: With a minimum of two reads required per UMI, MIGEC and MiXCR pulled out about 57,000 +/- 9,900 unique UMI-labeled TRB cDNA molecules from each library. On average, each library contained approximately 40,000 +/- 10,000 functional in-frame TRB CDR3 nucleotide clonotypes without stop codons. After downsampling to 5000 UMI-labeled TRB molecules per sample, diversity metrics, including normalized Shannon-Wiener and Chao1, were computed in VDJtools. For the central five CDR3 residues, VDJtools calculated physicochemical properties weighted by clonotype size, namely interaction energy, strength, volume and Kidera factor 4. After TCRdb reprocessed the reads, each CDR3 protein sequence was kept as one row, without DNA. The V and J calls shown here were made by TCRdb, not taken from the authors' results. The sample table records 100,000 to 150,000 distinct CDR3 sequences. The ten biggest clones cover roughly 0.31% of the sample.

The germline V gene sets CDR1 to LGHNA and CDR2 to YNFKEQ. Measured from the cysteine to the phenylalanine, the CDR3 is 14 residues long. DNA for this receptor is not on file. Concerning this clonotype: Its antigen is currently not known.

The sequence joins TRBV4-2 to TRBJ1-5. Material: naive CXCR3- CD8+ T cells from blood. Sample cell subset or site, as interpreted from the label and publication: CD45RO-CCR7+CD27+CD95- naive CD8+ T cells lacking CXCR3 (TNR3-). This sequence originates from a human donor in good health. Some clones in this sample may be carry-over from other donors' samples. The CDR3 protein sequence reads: CASSQGSSNQPQHF.